Included here is one T cell receptor beta chain sequence, with context. This clonotype occurred many times. Which antigen it targets is not known. There are no base qualities to consult, and no much larger clone falls within one base. This sample was sequenced with an Illumina NovaSeq 6000. TCRalpha and TCRbeta cDNA libraries were built by 5'RACE with constant-segment primers, adding sample barcodes and unique molecular identifiers. Trizol reagent was used to extract RNA from every sample. The libraries were amplified in two PCR steps, and the second step added a second sample barcode and Illumina TruSeq adapters. Sequencing of the libraries was done on an Illumina NovaSeq, producing 2 x 150 bp paired-end reads. In the source study's methods: Demultiplexing of reads and collapsing into UMI-guided consensus sequences were performed with migec v1.2.7. Using mixcr v2.1.11, UMI consensuses were aligned to TRA and TRB V and J templates and then assembled into clonotypes. Expanded or contracted clonotypes were those called significant by both edgeR and NoisET, with noise models trained on biological replicates. edgeR calls used a false discovery rate-adjusted p below 0.01 and a log2 fold-change threshold of 1. As an exploratory analysis of dynamics, max-normalized trajectories of the 1000 most abundant clonotypes were examined with PCA combined with hierarchical clustering. Separately sequenced CD4+ and CD8+ repertoires were used to assign the CD4 or CD8 phenotype of responding clones. TCRdb trimmed the raw reads at Q25, called clones with MiXCR and kept productive beta chains. Identical CDR3 proteins give one entry, which carries the most common genes and DNA. TCRdb's processing, not the authors' own work, is the source of the V and J calls. Present in this sample are around 200,000 distinct CDR3 sequences, roughly 16% of which were seen just once. Around 2% of the sample comes from the top ten.

Ficoll-Paque density gradient centrifugation was the method used to isolate PBMCs. This sample stems from a study of T-cell memory formation after mild COVID-19 (dated by TCRdb to the early 2020s). Study-level background: TCR sequence clusters from the two donors were found to be largely donor specific. T-cell clones expanding and contracting after mild COVID-19 in a couple of donors were tracked by longitudinal TCRalpha and TCRbeta repertoire sequencing. Two young, previously healthy adult volunteers made up the cohort, one male and one female.

The CDR3 has 14 amino acids, counting the end cysteine and phenylalanine. Only the CDR3 DNA is retained, 42 bases long and in frame from the first base. V gives up 7 bases and J gives up 4 bases, and the segment between their germline ends measures 16 bases. Results and caveats for the whole study, not just this receptor: The study included only a couple of mild cases, and larger cohorts that include severe cases with pre-infection samples were judged to be necessary. From day 15 to 85, contracting clones showed balanced CD4/CD8 phenotypes, whereas a second wave of clones that expanded from day 15 to 37 leaned towards CD4+. Contracting CD4+ clones appeared mostly in the CM and EM memory subsets, whereas CD8+ clones were enriched in EMRA. SARS-CoV-2 specificity of the second-wave clones peaking on day 37 was not confirmed. The detection of some responding clones in pre-infection memory suggests that pre-existing cross-reactive memory T cells joined the SARS-CoV-2 response.

This receptor chain uses TRBV12-3 or TRBV12-4 and TRBJ2-5; possibly the D gene is TRBD2, per 5 matching bases. This sequence was found in an adult woman who had mild COVID-19 (a few samples of this study predate the infection). The sample titles of this study are shuffled in the database, so cell type and time point are left out; the donor was told from shared clones. The sequencing input was PBMCs or a T cell subset sorted from them (not recorded which). The sequence in DNA is TGTGCCAGCACCACGCGCGAGCGGAGAGAGACCCAGTACTTC. Protein translation: CASTTRERRETQYF.